The 4 T cell receptor beta chains presented below share a single source sample, sequenced in a study of identical twins (dated by TCRdb to 2016 to 2017). Library preparation employed 5' RACE. This sample was sequenced with an Illumina HiSeq 2000. TCRdb redid the processing of the public reads, applying fastp at Q25 and MiXCR, and retained in-frame beta chains. Entries are consolidated by CDR3 protein sequence, retaining the most common genes and DNA. Within this sample are under 900,000 distinct CDR3 sequences, with roughly 18% of them counted one time only. 10% to 15% of the sample belongs to the ten largest clones. These data were also filed under a second study, of T cells expressing NK-cell markers.

Sequences were obtained from PBMCs. Receptor source: a woman aged 18-29 years in good health.

CDR3 region: CASGYRAMNTEAFF. DNA for the CDR3: TGTGCCAGCGGGTACAGGGCTATGAACACTGAAGCTTTCTTT. This rearrangement joins TRBV27 to TRBJ1-1; the D gene is possibly TRBD1 (6 bases). The CDR3 sequence is 14 residues long. The V and J ends lost 8 bases and 0 bases respectively, with 13 bases between them. CDR1 MNHEY and CDR2 SMNVEV come from the germline V gene (reference sequence).

This rearrangement joins TRBV5-1 to TRBJ1-4; a possible D gene is TRBD1 (5 bases). The CDR3 loop spans 14 amino acids. Germline V CDR1 and CDR2: SGHRS, YFSETQ. V was shortened by 0 bases and J by 8 bases, with 11 bases between the two germline ends. The CDR3, as DNA: TGCGCCAGCAGCTTGGGTGGTAGGGACGAAAAACTGTTTTTT. Protein sequence: CASSLGGRDEKLFF.

The chain uses TRBV5-6 and TRBJ1-1, with no clear D. The germline CDR1 and CDR2 sequences are SGHDT and YYEEEE. V lost 2 bases and J 1 base, leaving 9 bases between the germline ends. CDR3 length: 14 amino acids. The DNA of the CDR3 is TGTGCCAGCAGCTTTAGGTTGGGGAACACTGAAGCTTTCTTT. Encoded protein: CASSFRLGNTEAFF.

The chain couples TRBV7-2 to TRBJ2-1, with unresolved D. CDR1 is SGHTA, CDR2 FQGNSA, per germline. CDR3 length: 15 residues. The ends were cut back, 2 bases at V and 10 bases at J, with 18 bases in the middle. The chain's CDR3 is CASSLSTRGVSEQFF. CDR3 coding DNA: TGTGCCAGCAGCTTAAGTACCCGTGGGGTCAGCGAGCAGTTCTTC.